Below, 11 T cell receptor beta chains from the same sample are listed, as sequenced in a study of cytomegalovirus exposure and HLA in healthy donors. Use of 60 Vbeta and 13 Jbeta primers characterized the PCR. Produced via immunoSEQ multiplex PCR; TCRdb's table is partial and in-frame only. The table shows more than 150,000 clones, with approximately 84% occurring only once. The sequenced sample was PBMCs. Receptors originate from a girl under two years old in good health and CMV-seronegative.

The V call is TRBV6-6, the J call TRBJ2-2; 14 positions agree with TRBD2. The CDR3 totals 16 residues. Per the germline V gene, CDR1 is MNHNY and CDR2 is SVGAGI (reference sequence). V lost 8 bases, J lost 3 bases, and 5 bases stayed unmatched. CDR3 in DNA: TGTGCCAGCCGGACTAGCGGGGGGTCGGACACCGGGGAGCTGTTTTTT. Protein: CASRTSGGSDTGELFF.

This clone was seen just once. V gene TRBV11-2 combines with J gene TRBJ1-2; D is undetermined. From germline, CDR1 is SGHAT and CDR2 FQNNGV. The germline V and J ends were trimmed by 3 bases and 8 bases, with 25 bases remaining between them. CDR3 length: 17 residues. The DNA for the CDR3 is TGTGCCAGCAGCTTGGATAGTCGTCCCGGGAGTAAAGCGGGCTACACCTTC. This codes for CASSLDSRPGSKAGYTF.

This chain uses TRBV2 with TRBJ2-1; possible D gene TRBD1, 5 bases. Germline V gene lookup returns CDR1 SNHLY and CDR2 FYNNEI. Trimming shortened V by 4 bases and J by 0 bases, and 16 bases separated the two germline ends. CDR3 length: 17 residues. CDR3 sequence reads: CASSARWQGSSYNEQFF. In DNA, the CDR3 is TGTGCCAGCAGTGCCAGGTGGCAGGGAAGCTCCTACAATGAGCAGTTCTTC.

V gene TRBV7-3 combines with J gene TRBJ1-2, with a possible D match to TRBD1 (5 bases). In germline, CDR1 is SGHTA, CDR2 FQGTGA. With 4 bases removed from V and 2 bases from J, the gap between germline ends came to 8 bases. The CDR3 runs to 13 residues. CDR3 amino acids: CASSSGQNYGYTF. Here the CDR3 DNA reads TGTGCCAGCAGCTCTGGACAAAACTATGGCTACACCTTC.

This rearrangement joins TRBV2 to TRBJ1-1; TRBD1 might be the D (5 bases). Trimming cost V 10 bases and J 3 bases, with 12 bases left between them. Germline CDR1 reads SNHLY; CDR2 reads FYNNEI. The CDR3 contains 12 residues. CDR3 region: CATPTGDTEAFF. The CDR3 DNA reads TGTGCCACCCCTACGGGGGACACTGAAGCTTTCTTT. The whole variable domain, remainder taken from reference TRBV2 and TRBJ1-1, is EPEVTQTPSHQVTQMGQEVILRCVPISNHLYFYWYRQILGQKVEFLVSFYNNEISEKSEIFDDQFSVERPDGSNFTLKIRSTKLEDSAMYFCATPTGDTEAFFGQGTRLTVV.

The CDR3 is CAISRSGSTYNEQFF. CDR3 nucleotides: TGTGCCATCAGTAGAAGCGGGAGCACTTACAATGAGCAGTTCTTC. V usage is TRBV10-3 and J usage is TRBJ2-1, with 8 bases aligning to TRBD2. Germline CDR1 reads ENHRY; CDR2 reads SYGVKD. Trimming cost V 5 bases and J 4 bases; bases outside gene matches: 7. This CDR3 has 15 residues.

The chain has TRBV6-1 and TRBJ1-2, with TRBD1 identical over 9 bases. J was trimmed by 4 bases and V by 7 bases; bases with no gene match: 10. The germline CDR1 and CDR2 sequences are MNHNS and SASEGT. CDR3 size: 15 residues. The CDR3 DNA follows: TGTGCCAGCATGGAGGGACAGGGAGGATCCTATGGCTACACCTTC. Its protein is CASMEGQGGSYGYTF.

The chain combines TRBV4-1 with TRBJ2-5; perhaps TRBD1 as D (5 bases). The J call is doubtful: the DNA matches TRBJ2-7 better. The germline V gene encodes CDR1 MGHRA and CDR2 YSYEKL. The CDR3 runs 16 residues. CDR3 protein: CASSQDLGHTSYEQYF. In nucleotides, the CDR3 is TGCGCCAGCAGCCAAGACCTAGGACATACGTCCTACGAGCAGTACTTC.

V gene TRBV19 combines with J gene TRBJ1-2, with D perhaps matching TRBD1 (5 bases). V shed 3 bases and J shed 2 bases, with 13 bases lying between them. Germline CDR1 and CDR2: LNHDA and SQIVND (reference sequence). The CDR3 is 15 amino acids. CDR3 region: CASSIPTVANYGYTF. The CDR3 bases are TGTGCCAGTAGTATCCCGACAGTCGCCAACTATGGCTACACCTTC.

DNA of the CDR3: TGTGCCAGCAGCCCCTCAGCGCGCGGGGAGCAGTACTTC. Residues: CASSPSARGEQYF. The chain is built from TRBV5-6 and TRBJ2-7; D might be TRBD2 (5 bases). Germline V gene sequence: CDR1 SGHDT, CDR2 YYEEEE. Trimming left V 4 bases short and J 7 bases short, with 15 bases between. The CDR3 consists of 13 residues. The complete variable domain, with remaining parts taken from reference TRBV5-6 and TRBJ2-7, reads DAGVTQSPTHLIKTRGQQVTLRCSPKSGHDTVSWYQQALGQGPQFIFQYYEEEERQRGNFPDRFSGHQFPNYSSELNVNALLLGDSALYLCASSPSARGEQYFGPGTRLTVT.

The chain couples TRBV5-1 to TRBJ1-2; 11 bases line up with TRBD1. The length of the CDR3 is 14 residues. Germline V gives CDR1 SGHRS, CDR2 YFSETQ. Trimming cost V 3 bases and J 3 bases; bases outside gene matches: 1. For the CDR3, the DNA is TGCGCCAGCAGCTGGGACAGGGGGGACTATGGCTACACCTTC. Its protein product is CASSWDRGDYGYTF.